This T cell receptor (beta chain) was obtained from a study of CD8 T cells in Susac syndrome. The CDR3 loop spans 12 amino acids. In germline, CDR1 is SGHRS, CDR2 YFSETQ. Regarding this clonotype: The junction departs from the called germline gene at one end, perhaps through a read error.

Reverse transcription of about 0.45 to 1 ug RNA was performed with random hexamers. Each CDR3 protein is one row after TCRdb ran MiXCR on the immunoSEQ multiplex PCR reads. The data show 150,000 to 200,000 distinct CDR3 sequences, approximately 94% seen once. Sequences were obtained from CD4+ T cells from PBMCs. The gene calls are TRBV5-1 and TRBJ2-5, with D unresolved. The TCR sequence derives from a human donor with multiple sclerosis. DNA of the CDR3: TGCGCCAGCAGCTTGGCCCAAGAGACCCAATACTTC. This codes for CASSLAQETQYF.